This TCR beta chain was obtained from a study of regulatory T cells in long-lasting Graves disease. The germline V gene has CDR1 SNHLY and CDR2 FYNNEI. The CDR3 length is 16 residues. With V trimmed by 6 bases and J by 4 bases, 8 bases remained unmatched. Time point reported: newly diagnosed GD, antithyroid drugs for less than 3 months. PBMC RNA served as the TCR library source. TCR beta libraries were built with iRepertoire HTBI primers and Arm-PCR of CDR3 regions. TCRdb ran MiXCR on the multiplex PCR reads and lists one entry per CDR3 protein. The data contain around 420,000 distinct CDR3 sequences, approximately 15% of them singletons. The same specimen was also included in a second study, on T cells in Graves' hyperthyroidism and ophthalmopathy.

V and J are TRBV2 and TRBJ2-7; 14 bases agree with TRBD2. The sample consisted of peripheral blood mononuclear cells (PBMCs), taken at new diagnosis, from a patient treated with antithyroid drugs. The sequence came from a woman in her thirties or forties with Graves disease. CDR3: CASRRLAGGPKYEQYF. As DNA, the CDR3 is TGTGCCAGCAGGAGACTAGCGGGAGGGCCGAAGTACGAGCAGTACTTC.